The 30 T cell receptor beta chains below all came from one sample that was sequenced in a study of blood T cell repertoires in COVID-19. Using immunoSEQ multiplex PCR, the repertoire was profiled, and TCRdb retains in-frame clones only, with some absent. The sample lists about 220,000 clones; around 82% were seen once. The material sequenced was peripheral blood. The origin of the receptors is a woman in her fifties or sixties with acute or convalescent COVID-19.

V and J are TRBV28 and TRBJ1-5; no definite D call. Germline CDR1 is MDHEN and CDR2 is SYDVKM. The CDR3 totals 13 residues. V dropped 7 bases and J dropped 5 bases, with 12 bases sitting between them. CDR3 sequence (DNA): TGTGCCAGCAACCTAGACGGTGATCAGCCCCAGCATTTT. Its translation is CASNLDGDQPQHF.

The chain links TRBV9 to TRBJ2-2, with 9 bases that match TRBD2. After removal of 4 bases from V and 4 bases from J, the junction contained 8 bases not matched to a gene. From germline, CDR1 is SGDLS and CDR2 YYNGEE. There are 16 residues in the CDR3. The DNA of the CDR3 is TGTGCCAGCAGCTTGACGCCTAGCGGGACCACCGGGGAGCTGTTTTTT. Its protein is CASSLTPSGTTGELFF. The full variable domain, with the rest looked up from reference TRBV9 and TRBJ2-2, is DSGVTQTPKHLITATGQRVTLRCSPRSGDLSVYWYQQSLDQGLQFLIQYYNGEERAKGNILERFSAQQFPDLHSELNLSSLELGDSALYFCASSLTPSGTTGELFFGEGSRLTVL.

This sequence joins TRBV30 and TRBJ1-1; 8 positions agree with TRBD1. Germline lookup yields CDR1 GTSNPN and CDR2 SVGIG (reference sequence). The CDR3 covers 13 residues. The ends lost 3 bases at V and 6 bases at J; junction bases unmatched: 6. CDR3 sequence: CAWRLQGGAEAFF. For the CDR3, the DNA is TGTGCCTGGAGACTACAGGGGGGCGCTGAAGCTTTCTTT.

The V gene is TRBV7-2, the J gene TRBJ1-2, with 10 positions matching TRBD1. Germline CDR1 and CDR2: SGHTA and FQGNSA. V shed 3 bases and J 8 bases; nucleotides not matched to a gene: 9. The CDR3 totals 15 residues. CDR3 bases: TGTGCCAGCAGCTTTGGGGGACAGGGGATGAGGGGCTACACCTTC. Translated: CASSFGGQGMRGYTF.

V gene TRBV6-5 combines with J gene TRBJ2-7; a weak D match, TRBD2 (5 bases). Germline V lookup: CDR1 MNHEY, CDR2 SVGAGI. The V gene lost 7 bases and the J gene lost 5 bases, with 15 bases spanning the gap. The CDR3 consists of 13 residues. The CDR3 loop reads CASTPRGFDEQYF. Written as DNA, the CDR3 is TGTGCCAGCACTCCTCGAGGGTTCGACGAGCAGTACTTC.

The chain carries TRBV6-1 and TRBJ2-7, with 11 bases that match TRBD2. The junction had 0 bases not matched to a gene; V was cut back by 2 bases and J by 0 bases. Germline assignment: CDR1 MNHNS and CDR2 SASEGT. The CDR3 totals 15 residues. Written as DNA, the CDR3 is TGTGCCAGCAGTGAACTAGCGGGGGGCTCCTACGAGCAGTACTTC. Its protein is CASSELAGGSYEQYF.

The chain carries TRBV30 and TRBJ2-1; 7 bases are a match to TRBD2. The J segment lost 2 bases and the V segment lost 3 bases, leaving 10 bases of the junction unmatched. Germline values: CDR1 GTSNPN, CDR2 SVGIG (reference sequence). This CDR3 is built from 16 residues. DNA of the CDR3: TGTGCCTGGAGGATACTAGTAAGCGGGGCCTACAATGAGCAGTTCTTC. Translating gives CAWRILVSGAYNEQFF.

The V call is TRBV12-3 or TRBV12-4, the J call TRBJ1-2; D perhaps matches TRBD1 (6 bases). Trimming stripped 5 bases from V and 8 bases from J, with 15 bases between. This CDR3 has 13 residues. In nucleotides, the CDR3 is TGTGCCAGCAGTCAACGCGGGGGGGCGGGCTACACCTTC. It specifies CASSQRGGAGYTF.

The rearrangement uses TRBV27 and TRBJ1-1; D might be TRBD1 (6 bases). With 0 bases removed from V and 3 bases from J, the gap between germline ends came to 11 bases. This CDR3 is 15 amino acids long. CDR1 is MNHEY and CDR2 is SMNVEV in the germline V gene (reference sequence). The CDR3 loop is CASSLSQTGDTEAFF. The CDR3 bases are TGTGCCAGCAGTTTATCCCAGACAGGAGACACTGAAGCTTTCTTT.

The chain carries TRBV18 and TRBJ2-7, with TRBD1 matching 9 bases. V lost 4 bases and J lost 4; bases outside the gene matches: 2. CDR3 length equals 13 residues. Germline-derived CDR1 and CDR2 are KGHSH and LQKENI. The CDR3 spells CASSRTGVYEQYF. For the CDR3, the DNA is TGTGCCAGCTCACGGACAGGGGTTTACGAGCAGTACTTC.

This clone has a single count. The chain is built from TRBV2 and TRBJ2-3; 16 nucleotides line up with TRBD2. The CDR3 contains 19 residues. Germline V lookup: CDR1 SNHLY, CDR2 FYNNEI. J gave up 1 base and V 5 bases, and 9 bases lay outside the gene matches. This chain's CDR3 is CASSYSGLAGGRGTDTQYF. The CDR3 bases are TGTGCCAGCAGTTACTCGGGACTAGCGGGGGGGCGTGGCACAGATACGCAGTATTTT.

This clone was seen at least ten times. The chain couples TRBV7-9 to TRBJ1-2, with 10 bases matching TRBD1. This CDR3 comprises 13 residues. Trimming took 5 bases from V and 7 from J; bases not matched to a gene: 4. Germline V gives CDR1 SEHNR, CDR2 FQNEAQ (reference sequence). In DNA form, the CDR3 reads TGTGCCAGCAGCAAGGGACAGGGGTTTGGCTACACCTTC. Its protein is CASSKGQGFGYTF.

The chain has TRBV13 and TRBJ2-1, with 10 bases that match TRBD1. The J segment lost 8 bases and the V segment lost 1 base, leaving 11 bases of the junction unmatched. The length of the CDR3 is 17 residues. Germline assignment: CDR1 PRHDT and CDR2 FYEKMQ (reference sequence). The chain's CDR3 is CASSLEGDRGPSDEQFF. In DNA form, the CDR3 reads TGTGCCAGCAGCTTAGAGGGAGACAGGGGGCCCTCCGATGAGCAGTTCTTC.

V is TRBV15 and J is TRBJ1-6; maybe TRBD1 (5 bases). The CDR3 covers 12 residues. Germline CDR1 LNHNV, CDR2 YYDKDF (reference sequence). With 3 bases removed from V and 10 bases from J, the gap between germline ends came to 7 bases. CDR3 sequence reads: CATSSGGSPLHF. The DNA of the CDR3 is TGTGCCACCAGCAGTGGGGGGTCACCCCTCCACTTT.

The chain carries TRBV7-6 and TRBJ1-1, with D possibly being TRBD1 (6 bases). This CDR3 region has 16 residues. CDR1 and CDR2 from the germline V gene are SGHVS and FNYEAQ. The V gene lost 4 bases and the J gene lost 3 bases, with 18 bases spanning the gap. The chain's CDR3 is CASSSQGGGSDTEAFF. Here the CDR3 DNA reads TGTGCCAGCAGCTCGCAAGGGGGTGGGTCGGACACTGAAGCTTTCTTT.

This clone was counted a single time. V is TRBV7-3 and J is TRBJ2-1; possible D gene TRBD1, 7 bases. The V and J ends lost 0 bases and 9 bases respectively, with 12 bases between them. Germline V gene sequence: CDR1 SGHTA, CDR2 FQGTGA. The CDR3 spans 14 residues. DNA for the CDR3: TGTGCCAGCAGCTTAACGCAGGGGGGAGGTGAGCAGTTCTTC. It specifies CASSLTQGGGEQFF.

The chain recombines TRBV12-3 or TRBV12-4 with TRBJ2-5; D ambiguous. The CDR3 runs to 13 residues. V was cut by 2 bases and J by 2 bases, with 6 bases left in between. The CDR3 DNA sequence: TGTGCCAGCAGTTTATCCGGGCAAGAGACCCAGTACTTC. The encoded protein is CASSLSGQETQYF.

The rearrangement joins TRBV7-9 to TRBJ2-5, with D possibly being TRBD2 (7 bases). The germline V gene has CDR1 SEHNR and CDR2 FQNEAQ (reference sequence). Trimming stripped 4 bases from V and 5 bases from J, with 14 bases between. This CDR3 has 14 residues. The CDR3 sequence is CASSSGGHRETQYF. The CDR3 bases are TGTGCCAGCAGCTCCGGGGGGCACAGGGAGACCCAGTACTTC. The whole variable domain, remainder taken from reference TRBV7-9 and TRBJ2-5, is DTGVSQNPRHKITKRGQNVTFRCDPISEHNRLYWYRQTLGQGPEFLTYFQNEAQLEKSRLLSDRFSAERPKGSFSTLEIQRTEQGDSAMYLCASSSGGHRETQYFGPGTRLLVL.

The V call is TRBV6-2 or TRBV6-3, the J call TRBJ2-3; D is uncertain. Trimming cost V 4 bases and J 1 base, with 12 bases left between them. CDR3 size: 15 residues. Germline values: CDR1 MNHEY, CDR2 SVGEGT. The DNA of the CDR3 is TGTGCCAGCAGTTCCTACCAAGCCGGCACAGATACGCAGTATTTT. Protein: CASSSYQAGTDTQYF.

J is TRBJ2-7 and V is TRBV21-1; whether TRBD1, the table's D call, matches the DNA was not checked. TRBV21-1 is reported as a pseudogene. This CDR3 spans 20 amino acids. The CDR3 sequence: CASSKEKGQGAGIQTYEQYF. The CDR3 DNA follows: TGTGCCAGCAGCAAAGAAAAGGGACAGGGGGCGGGCATCCAAACCTACGAGCAGTACTTC.

The chain recombines TRBV28 with TRBJ1-6; 7 bases line up with TRBD1. CDR1 is MDHEN and CDR2 is SYDVKM in the germline V gene. J gave up 10 bases and V 3 bases, and 9 bases lay outside the gene matches. The CDR3 runs to 15 residues. CDR3 nucleotide sequence: TGTGCCAGCAGTTTGTTCCCGGGACAGAACTCACCCCTCCACTTT. This translates into CASSLFPGQNSPLHF.

V is TRBV9 and J is TRBJ2-3; 11 nucleotides match TRBD2. The trim removed 3 bases at V and 3 bases at J, leaving 6 bases unmatched. Germline CDR1 is SGDLS and CDR2 is YYNGEE. CDR3 length equals 16 residues. CDR3 bases: TGTGCCAGCAGCGCCGCTAGCGGGGGGCCTACAGATACGCAGTATTTT. It is translated as CASSAASGGPTDTQYF. Based on the CDR3 plus reference TRBV9 and TRBJ2-3, the full variable domain is DSGVTQTPKHLITATGQRVTLRCSPRSGDLSVYWYQQSLDQGLQFLIQYYNGEERAKGNILERFSAQQFPDLHSELNLSSLELGDSALYFCASSAASGGPTDTQYFGPGTRLTVL.

The rearrangement uses TRBV27 and TRBJ1-4, with 9 bases lining up with TRBD1. V shed 6 bases and J 8 bases; nucleotides not matched to a gene: 4. Germline V gene data show CDR1 as MNHEY and CDR2 as SMNVEV (reference sequence). The CDR3 spans 13 residues. Written as DNA, the CDR3 is TGTGCCAGCAGCCCGGACAGGGGAGAAAAACTGTTTTTT. This translates into CASSPDRGEKLFF.

The chain has TRBV28 and TRBJ1-4, with TRBD1 as a possible D gene (6 bases). V was shortened by 5 bases and J by 1 base, with 8 bases between the two germline ends. Germline V gene sequence: CDR1 MDHEN, CDR2 SYDVKM. The CDR3 has 14 amino acids. CDR3 amino acids: CASSVQGTNEKLFF. DNA for the CDR3: TGTGCCAGCAGTGTACAGGGAACTAATGAAAAACTGTTTTTT.

The gene calls are TRBV3-1 (or the pseudogene TRBV3-2) and TRBJ2-1, with D unresolved. V was clipped by 0 bases and J by 4 bases, with 10 bases between them. In germline, CDR1 is LGHDT, CDR2 YNNKEL (reference sequence). This CDR3 has 15 amino acids. CDR3 residues: CASSQDPRNYNEQFF. Written as DNA, the CDR3 is TGTGCCAGCAGCCAAGATCCGCGGAATTACAATGAGCAGTTCTTC.

This chain links TRBV7-3 with TRBJ2-7, with TRBD2 identical over 7 bases. CDR3 length: 15 amino acids. Germline-derived CDR1 and CDR2 are SGHTA and FQGTGA. Trimming at V came to 1 base and at J to 4 bases, leaving 7 bases not matched to a gene. CDR3 loop: CASSLRAGKDYEQYF. The DNA for the CDR3 is TGTGCCAGCAGCTTAAGAGCGGGGAAAGATTACGAGCAGTACTTC.

This clone was found once. The chain has TRBV5-1 and TRBJ2-3; D may be TRBD1 (6 bases). The germline V and J ends were trimmed by 0 bases and 4 bases, with 9 bases remaining between them. The CDR3 has 14 amino acids. Germline lookup yields CDR1 SGHRS and CDR2 YFSETQ. The CDR3 DNA reads TGCGCCAGCAGCTTGGTCGAGGGGGCAGATACGCAGTATTTT. It codes for CASSLVEGADTQYF.

The CDR3 loop reads CASSEARQGLGGELFF. The CDR3 DNA follows: TGTGCCAGCAGTGAAGCGAGACAGGGATTGGGCGGGGAGCTGTTTTTT. This sequence joins TRBV6-1 and TRBJ2-2, with 7 bases identical to TRBD1. CDR3 length: 16 residues. Germline CDR1 is MNHNS and CDR2 is SASEGT. The V gene end was trimmed by 0 bases and the J gene end by 7 bases; junction bases not matched to a gene: 8.

The chain has TRBV21-1 and TRBJ2-1; whether TRBD1, the table's D call, matches the DNA was not checked. TRBV21-1 is marked as a pseudogene. The CDR3 is 14 amino acids. Here the CDR3 reads CASTEKGSNDEQFF. DNA for the CDR3: TGTGCCAGCACTGAGAAGGGGTCCAATGATGAGCAGTTCTTC.

The chain joins TRBV19 to TRBJ2-5; perhaps TRBD1 as D (5 bases). Germline V gene sequence: CDR1 LNHDA, CDR2 SQIVND (reference sequence). V lost 5 bases to trimming and J lost 4 bases, with 17 bases between them. This CDR3 is 15 amino acids long. The CDR3 DNA reads as TGTGCCAGTAGTCAAGGGGCCCGGAATGGAGAGACCCAGTACTTC. This translates into CASSQGARNGETQYF.